Listed below are T cell receptor beta chains from one sample, sequenced in a study of shared clonotypes between healthy human individuals. TCRdb's table, derived via immunoSEQ multiplex PCR, lists solely in-frame clones and lacks some. The repertoire consists of roughly 1,100,000 clones, with 65% to 80% occurring once and the leading ten covering around 1.5%. The sequencing sample was made of memory CD4+ T cells sorted from blood. The origin of the receptors is a man between 18 and 29 years old in good health. The CDR3 runs from the conserved cysteine through the conserved F or W. Each record gives: CDR3 length, V gene, CDR3 protein.

12 | TRBV6-5 | CASSYSRETQYF
15 | TRBV6-1 | CASSEERGQGSRLGF
14 | TRBV7-2 | CASSPPSVTGELFF
13 | TRBV30 | CACSGTRQETQYF
14 | TRBV5-1 | CASSNSGIFDEQYF
16 | TRBV7-2 | CASSSGVLAGYNEQFF
14 | TRBV6-1 | CASSEEGLNTEAFF
15 | TRBV6-5 | CASSPRGQGNYGYTF
15 | TRBV9 | CASSVGGASYNEQFF
13 | TRBV18 | CASSLAESYEQYF
13 | TRBV7-2 | CASSRDRHYEQYF
13 | TRBV7-8 | CASSLRVVDGYTF
14 | TRBV14 | CASSQGTGLYEQYF
15 | TRBV6-6 | CASSYAGDFKGTQYF
16 | TRBV4-2 | CASSPLTSGSTDTQYF
13 | TRBV2 | CASSGDSPTGYTF
15 | TRBV5-1 | CASSLEGAIRDTQYF
14 | TRBV15 | CATSRGGQTAAQYF
14 | TRBV29-1 | CSVEVSPRGDTQYF
14 | TRBV27 | CASSLSPSTYEQYF
17 | TRBV7-2 | CASSLSPGDRITETQYF
12 | TRBV5-4 | CASSSHTDTQYF
14 | TRBV25-1 | CASSEFRAQETQYF
15 | TRBV27 | CASSPRAGRSYEQYF
11 | TRBV2 | CASNNRDTQYF
14 | TRBV6-5 | CASRRGGYGEKLFF
14 | TRBV6-5 | CASSYIRGNQPQHF
13 | TRBV27 | CASSQTADTEAFF
15 | TRBV7-7 | CASSLSSGSSNTQYF
17 | TRBV9 | CASSPRDRLAGPYEQFF
14 | TRBV5-1 | CASRSSGTSYEQYF
13 | TRBV18 | CASSPSFGVGYTF
11 | TRBV7-2 | CASSLENEQYF
16 | TRBV11-2 | CASSLGTAGRLTEAFF
14 | TRBV28 | CARRNMGPGYGYTF
12 | TRBV10-3 | CATRTSLNEQFF
16 | TRBV7-2 | CASSLVGTGVQNIQYF